These 21 T cell receptor beta chains originate from one sample sequenced in a study of vaccination effects on CD4 cells after COVID-19. Sequenced by immunoSEQ multiplex PCR; TCRdb stores in-frame clones only, minus some. The sample shows 50,000 or so clones, around 80% of them seen only once. Ahead of sequencing, the ViraFEST assay grew antigen-specific CD4+ T cells using viral peptide pools. Subsequent to a culture period of under twelve days, CD4+ T cells were isolated. Their antigens remain unidentified. Sample: CD4+ T cells from PBMCs cultured with HCoV-229E spike peptides, taken before COVID-19 vaccination. These receptors came from a human donor who received a COVID-19 vaccine.

The genes are TRBV5-6 and TRBJ2-1; D uncertain. CDR1 and CDR2 (germline): SGHDT, YYEEEE. CDR3 size: 13 residues. Trimming removed 2 bases from V and 7 bases from J, with 10 bases in between. The CDR3 loop is CASSFSLENEQFF. The CDR3 DNA is TGTGCCAGCAGCTTCTCTCTCGAAAATGAGCAGTTCTTC. The complete variable domain, with remaining parts taken from reference TRBV5-6 and TRBJ2-1, reads DAGVTQSPTHLIKTRGQQVTLRCSPKSGHDTVSWYQQALGQGPQFIFQYYEEEERQRGNFPDRFSGHQFPNYSSELNVNALLLGDSALYLCASSFSLENEQFFGPGTRLTVL.

The CDR3, as DNA: TGCGCCAGCAGCTCCCAACAGCCGAACACCGGGGAGCTGTTTTTT. Translation: CASSSQQPNTGELFF. The chain carries TRBV5-1 and TRBJ2-2; no reliable D call. The CDR3 extends over 15 amino acids. V lost 3 bases to trimming and J lost 0 bases, with 9 bases between them. Germline lookup yields CDR1 SGHRS and CDR2 YFSETQ.

The chain links TRBV3-1 (or the pseudogene TRBV3-2) to TRBJ2-3; D ambiguous. The germline V gene encodes CDR1 LGHDT and CDR2 YNNKEL (reference sequence). Trimming pared 5 bases from V and 3 bases from J, leaving 9 bases between. This CDR3 has 13 residues. CDR3 sequence reads: CASSKIWTDTQYF. In DNA, the CDR3 is TGTGCCAGCAGCAAAATTTGGACAGATACGCAGTATTTT.

The rearrangement joins TRBV7-3 to TRBJ1-3, with D tentatively TRBD1 (5 bases). Germline values: CDR1 SGHTA, CDR2 FQGTGA. The length of the CDR3 is 15 residues. V lost 1 base to trimming and J lost 6 bases, with 13 bases between them. The chain's CDR3 is CASSLRAGVENTIYF. The CDR3 coding sequence is TGTGCCAGCAGCTTAAGAGCGGGGGTCGAAAACACCATATATTTT.

The chain has TRBV5-1 and TRBJ2-3, with a tentative D call TRBD2 (7 bases). V was shortened by 4 bases and J by 5 bases, with 14 bases between the two germline ends. This CDR3 has 14 residues. The germline V gene encodes CDR1 SGHRS and CDR2 YFSETQ. This CDR3 reads CASSTGGPVDTQYF. CDR3 in DNA: TGCGCCAGCAGCACCGGGGGGCCTGTAGATACGCAGTATTTT.

This clone has just a few counts. This sequence joins TRBV9 and TRBJ2-7; 9 bases are shared with TRBD1. This CDR3 is built from 16 residues. Losses at the gene ends were 3 bases for V and 1 base for J; bases not matched to a gene: 8. Germline loops: CDR1 SGDLS, CDR2 YYNGEE. DNA of the CDR3: TGTGCCAGCAGCGCGAAGCGGGACAGGGTATCCTACGAGCAGTACGTC. It yields the protein CASSAKRDRVSYEQYV.

The chain joins TRBV5-8 to TRBJ1-2, with unresolved D. Germline CDR1 SGHTS, CDR2 YDEGEE. The CDR3 is 15 residues long. Trimming took off 4 bases at V and 8 bases at J, with 21 bases between the two ends. The DNA of the CDR3 is TGTGCCAGCAGCCCGTGGGCCGGGGAATTTAAAGGCTACACCTTC. Translating it yields CASSPWAGEFKGYTF.

The V call is TRBV6-4, the J call TRBJ2-3; TRBD1 matches at 7 bases. Trimming at V came to 0 bases and at J to 5 bases, leaving 5 bases not matched to a gene. This CDR3 has 15 amino acids. CDR1 and CDR2 from the germline V gene are MRHNA and SNTAGT. The CDR3 DNA reads TGTGCCAGCAGTGACTCGCTGACAGGGATAGATACGCAGTATTTT. This sequence encodes CASSDSLTGIDTQYF.

The V call is TRBV24-1, the J call TRBJ1-1, with D hard to call. The CDR3 extends over 13 amino acids. V was trimmed by 3 bases and J by 2 bases, leaving 6 bases between them. Germline V gene lookup returns CDR1 KGHDR and CDR2 SFDVKD. The CDR3 DNA is TGTGCCACCAGTGATGGAAGCAACACTGAAGCTTTCTTT. Its protein product is CATSDGSNTEAFF.

The chain joins TRBV21-1 to TRBJ1-2; TRBD1, the table's D call, was not compared with the DNA. TRBV21-1 is designated a pseudogene. This CDR3 region has 16 residues. CDR3 amino acids: CASSKWDRPLLYGYTF. DNA for the CDR3: TGTGCCAGCAGCAAATGGGACAGGCCTCTCCTCTATGGCTACACCTTC.

This chain joins TRBV28 and TRBJ1-1, with D maybe TRBD1 (5 bases). The CDR3 consists of 15 residues. The germline gives CDR1 MDHEN, CDR2 SYDVKM. The V end lost 5 bases, the J end lost 0 bases, and 13 bases lay between the germline ends. CDR3 protein: CASSVTGTVNTEAFF. DNA for the CDR3: TGTGCCAGCAGTGTCACCGGGACGGTGAACACTGAAGCTTTCTTT.

This chain joins TRBV2 and TRBJ2-2; 12 bases align to TRBD1. Unmatched junction bases numbered 7, after V lost 6 bases and J lost 5 bases. CDR1 SNHLY and CDR2 FYNNEI come from the germline V gene. CDR3 length: 16 residues. CDR3: CASRGTGGAITGELFF. The CDR3 DNA sequence: TGTGCCAGCAGGGGGACAGGGGGCGCGATTACCGGGGAGCTGTTTTTT.

The J gene is TRBJ1-2, the V gene TRBV3-1 (or the pseudogene TRBV3-2), with D perhaps TRBD1 (5 bases). CDR1 and CDR2 (germline): LGHDT, YNNKEL (reference sequence). CDR3 length: 13 amino acids. Trimming took off 3 bases at V and 8 bases at J, with 13 bases between the two ends. The CDR3 region is CASSQGGVGGYTF. CDR3 coding DNA: TGTGCCAGCAGCCAGGGAGGGGTTGGAGGCTACACCTTC.

The chain combines TRBV4-3 with TRBJ1-6; 7 nucleotides match TRBD1. The length of the CDR3 is 21 residues. J gave up 0 bases and V 5 bases, and 19 bases lay outside the gene matches. Germline V gives CDR1 LGHNA, CDR2 YSLEER. CDR3 sequence: CASSRNLSPGTANSYNSPLHF. The CDR3 DNA follows: TGCGCCAGCAGCAGGAATCTTTCACCCGGGACAGCGAACTCCTATAATTCACCCCTCCACTTT.

This clone showed up just once. This chain connects TRBV29-1 to TRBJ1-4; 7 bases line up with TRBD1. V shed 4 bases, J shed 7 bases, and the junction held 0 bases outside the gene matches. Germline V gene lookup returns CDR1 SQVTM and CDR2 ANQGSEA. The CDR3 has 11 amino acids. The CDR3 loop is CSVGDSEKLFF. CDR3 DNA sequence: TGCAGCGTTGGGGACAGTGAAAAACTGTTTTTT.

The gene calls are TRBV6-5 and TRBJ2-2; 7 bases are a match to TRBD2. V lost 6 bases, J lost 0 bases, and 1 base stayed unmatched. In germline, CDR1 is MNHEY, CDR2 SVGAGI. The CDR3 runs to 14 residues. The CDR3 DNA follows: TGTGCCAGCAGGCGGGGGACGAACACCGGGGAGCTGTTTTTT. This translates into CASRRGTNTGELFF.

The rearrangement links TRBV24-1 to TRBJ2-1; TRBD1 matches at 9 bases. V lost 2 bases and J lost 6; bases outside the gene matches: 10. The germline gives CDR1 KGHDR, CDR2 SFDVKD. The CDR3 is 17 amino acids. The DNA for the CDR3 is TGTGCCACCAGTGATTCAACCGGGACAGGGATGTTCAATGAGCAGTTCTTC. It is translated as CATSDSTGTGMFNEQFF.

This sequence joins TRBV10-2 and TRBJ1-3; D uncertain. The CDR3 is 14 amino acids. Germline-derived CDR1 and CDR2 are WSHSY and SAAADI. The V gene lost 4 bases and the J gene lost 0 bases, with 7 bases spanning the gap. In nucleotides, the CDR3 is TGCGCCAGCAGTGTGGGAAGCTCTGGAAACACCATATATTTT. It encodes CASSVGSSGNTIYF.

The chain has TRBV19 and TRBJ1-3; the D is unclear. In germline, CDR1 is LNHDA, CDR2 SQIVND (reference sequence). The CDR3 is made up of 15 amino acids. CDR3 sequence: CVSTHYSHSGNTIYF. CDR3 in DNA: TGTGTCTCCACCCATTACTCTCACTCTGGAAACACCATATATTTT.

The chain is built from TRBV28 and TRBJ2-5; D gene ambiguous. CDR3 length: 11 residues. Per germline, CDR1 MDHEN and CDR2 SYDVKM. Trimming stripped 4 bases from V and 5 bases from J, with 5 bases between. The DNA of the CDR3 is TGTGCCAGCAGTTCCCGGGAGACCCAGTACTTC. Amino acids: CASSSRETQYF.

The V call is TRBV7-2, the J call TRBJ1-1, with 8 positions matching TRBD1. This CDR3 contains 14 residues. The V segment lost 4 bases and the J segment 5 bases; nucleotides outside the gene matches: 6. From germline, CDR1 is SGHTA and CDR2 FQGNSA. CDR3 in amino acids: CASSSRTGSTEAFF. In DNA, the CDR3 is TGTGCCAGCAGCTCACGGACAGGGTCGACTGAAGCTTTCTTT.